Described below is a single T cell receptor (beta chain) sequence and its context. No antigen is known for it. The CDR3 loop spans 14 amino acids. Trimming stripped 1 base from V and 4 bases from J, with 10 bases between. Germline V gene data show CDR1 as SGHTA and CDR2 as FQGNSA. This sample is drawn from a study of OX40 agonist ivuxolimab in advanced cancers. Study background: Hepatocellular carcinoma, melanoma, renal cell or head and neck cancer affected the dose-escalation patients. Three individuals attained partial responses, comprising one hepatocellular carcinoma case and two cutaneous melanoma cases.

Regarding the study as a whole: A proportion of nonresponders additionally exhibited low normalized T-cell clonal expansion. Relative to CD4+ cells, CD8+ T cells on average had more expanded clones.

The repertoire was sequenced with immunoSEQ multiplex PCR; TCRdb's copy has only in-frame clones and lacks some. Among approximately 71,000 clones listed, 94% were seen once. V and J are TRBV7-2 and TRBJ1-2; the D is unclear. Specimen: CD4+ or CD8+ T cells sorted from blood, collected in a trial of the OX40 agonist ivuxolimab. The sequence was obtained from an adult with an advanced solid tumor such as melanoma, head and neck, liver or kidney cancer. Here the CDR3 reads CASSLGGSTYGYTF. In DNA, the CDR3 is TGTGCCAGCAGCTTAGGTGGCAGTACCTATGGCTACACCTTC.